The TCR beta chain under discussion was sequenced for a study of regulatory T cells in long-lasting Graves disease. Arm-PCR of CDR3 regions with iRepertoire HTBI primers generated TCR beta libraries. In TCRdb, the multiplex PCR reads were re-called with MiXCR into one record per CDR3 protein. The sample records around 300,000 distinct CDR3 sequences, roughly 21% being singletons. Time point here: persistent/refractory GD, antithyroid drugs over 5 years with positive TRAb. The TCR library was prepared using RNA isolated from PBMCs. Diagnosing Graves' disease relied on the American Thyroid Association guidelines. This clonotype was detected only a few times. Its antigen is currently unknown. Germline loops: CDR1 SGHAT, CDR2 FQNNGV. The germline V and J ends were trimmed by 4 bases and 4 bases, with 16 bases remaining between them. There are 15 residues in the CDR3. Study-level points and caveats: Accuracy could have been hurt by small sample size. TRBV28, TRBJ1-2 and TRBJ2-5 were segments that persistent disease favored.

The gene calls are TRBV11-2 and TRBJ2-5; weak D call: TRBD2 (6 bases). This TCR was sampled from a female donor with Graves disease. Specimen: peripheral blood mononuclear cells (PBMCs), collected when the disease was refractory, from a patient treated with antithyroid drugs. The CDR3 loop is CASSSRLDGTETQYF. DNA for the CDR3: TGTGCCAGCAGCTCCAGACTAGATGGTACAGAGACCCAGTACTTC. The full variable domain, completed using reference TRBV11-2 and TRBJ2-5, is EAGVAQSPRYKIIEKRQSVAFWCNPISGHATLYWYQQILGQGPKLLIQFQNNGVVDDSQLPKDRFSAERLKGVDSTLKIQPAKLEDSAVYLCASSSRLDGTETQYFGPGTRLLVL.